One and the same sample provided the 3 T cell receptor beta chains below, sequenced in a study of radiotherapy plus CTLA-4 blockade in lung cancer. Sequencing used immunoSEQ multiplex PCR; TCRdb keeps in-frame clones, though not all of them. The sample consists of over 75,000 clones, 83% of them appearing once. The starting material was peripheral blood, obtained from a patient treated with radiotherapy plus ipilimumab. These receptors all stem from a human donor with non-small cell lung cancer who had stable disease on radiotherapy plus ipilimumab.

The rearrangement uses TRBV18 and TRBJ2-1, with 12 nucleotides matching TRBD2. The CDR3 spans 15 residues. The germline gives CDR1 KGHSH, CDR2 LQKENI. Germline trimming cut 1 base from V and 9 bases from J; bases unmatched to any gene: 4. This CDR3 reads CASSPQTSGGSEQFF. The CDR3, as DNA: TGTGCCAGCTCACCACAGACTAGCGGGGGTAGTGAGCAGTTCTTC.

The rearrangement uses TRBV6-4 and TRBJ1-3; 9 positions agree with TRBD1. Losses at the gene ends were 0 bases for V and 0 bases for J; bases not matched to a gene: 9. This CDR3 spans 19 amino acids. The germline gives CDR1 MRHNA, CDR2 SNTAGT. CDR3 loop: CASSDSSTDRGSSGNTIYF. The CDR3 bases are TGTGCCAGCAGTGACTCCTCGACCGACAGGGGGAGCTCTGGAAACACCATATATTTT.

This rearrangement joins TRBV11-2 to TRBJ2-3; 7 bases line up with TRBD1. After removal of 5 bases from V and 6 bases from J, the junction contained 5 bases not matched to a gene. This CDR3 has 13 residues. The V gene's germline CDR1 is SGHAT and CDR2 FQNNGV. CDR3 sequence: CASSKQGIDTQYF. CDR3 DNA: TGTGCCAGCAGCAAACAGGGGATCGATACGCAGTATTTT.